This is a list of T cell receptor beta chains from one sample in a study of tumor and adjacent non-tumor tissue in lung cancer. MiXCR, run by TCRdb on the multiplex PCR reads, gives a single entry per CDR3 protein. The repertoire holds about 100,000 distinct CDR3 sequences, with 65% as singletons. The sequenced sample consisted of distant non-tumor lung tissue. The receptors were gathered from a man aged 30-40 years with non-small cell lung cancer. The conserved cysteine and the conserved F or W are not part of the CDR3 here.

cdr3_aa: ASSALDGGETQY
j_call: TRBJ2-5
v_call: TRBV11-2
cdr3_length: 12

cdr3_aa: TSSIVASQTDEQF
j_call: TRBJ2-1
v_call: TRBV11-2
cdr3_length: 13

cdr3_aa: ARHLRKTYNEQF
j_call: TRBJ2-1
v_call: TRBV10-1
cdr3_length: 12

cdr3_aa: SARDVAIVVHNEQF
j_call: TRBJ2-1
v_call: TRBV20-1
cdr3_length: 14

cdr3_aa: SVAIRQGHYEQY
j_call: TRBJ2-7
v_call: TRBV29-1
cdr3_length: 12

cdr3_aa: ASSETRAGGIGDTQY
j_call: TRBJ2-5
v_call: TRBV6-1
cdr3_length: 15

cdr3_aa: ASSPTGFSYAQY
j_call: TRBJ2-7
v_call: TRBV6-5
cdr3_length: 12

cdr3_aa: SARSGAETGEMF
j_call: TRBJ2-2
v_call: TRBV20-1
cdr3_length: 12

cdr3_aa: ASSFPSSTGELF
j_call: TRBJ2-2
v_call: TRBV12-3/TRBV12-4
cdr3_length: 12

cdr3_aa: SAPRGGGTGAF
j_call: TRBJ1-1
v_call: TRBV20-1
cdr3_length: 11

cdr3_aa: ASTYSGRATKNIQY
j_call: TRBJ2-4
v_call: TRBV11-1
cdr3_length: 14

cdr3_aa: ASSYSRLGGNEQY
j_call: TRBJ2-7
v_call: TRBV6-2/TRBV6-3
cdr3_length: 13

cdr3_aa: AISPDSQYGYN
j_call: TRBJ1-2
v_call: TRBV10-3
cdr3_length: 11

cdr3_aa: ANSLGMGGGIPHEQY
j_call: TRBJ2-7
v_call: TRBV7-2
cdr3_length: 15

cdr3_aa: SGRCLTSYNEQF
j_call: TRBJ2-1
v_call: TRBV20-1
cdr3_length: 12

cdr3_aa: SAGGDNEKLF
j_call: TRBJ1-4
v_call: TRBV20-1
cdr3_length: 10